The 8 T cell receptor beta chains reported below all come from one sample, sequenced in a study of blood T cell repertoires in COVID-19. Using immunoSEQ multiplex PCR, the repertoire was profiled, and TCRdb retains in-frame clones only, with some absent. The repertoire holds approximately 90,000 clones, with approximately 83% as singletons. The sequencing input was peripheral blood. These receptors all come from a woman at least 80 years old with active or convalescent COVID-19.

This CDR3 reads CASSQALALVQFF. The CDR3, as DNA: TGTGCCAGCAGCCAAGCTCTAGCCCTTGTACAGTTCTTC. This sequence joins TRBV4-2 and TRBJ2-1; D possibly corresponds to TRBD2 (5 bases). This CDR3 has 13 amino acids. V was trimmed by 1 base and J by 13 bases, leaving 14 bases between them. Looked up from germline, CDR1 is LGHNA and CDR2 is YNFKEQ.

The chain carries TRBV5-1 and TRBJ2-5, with 12 bases lining up with TRBD2. The J segment lost 3 bases and the V segment lost 5 bases, leaving 2 bases of the junction unmatched. This CDR3 region has 14 residues. Germline CDR1 is SGHRS and CDR2 is YFSETQ. CDR3 DNA: TGCGCCAGCAGACGACTAGCGGGAGAAGAGACCCAGTACTTC. Translated, it gives CASRRLAGEETQYF.

This chain uses TRBV9 with TRBJ2-1; 7 bases are shared with TRBD2. CDR3 length: 16 amino acids. V lost 2 bases, J lost 6 bases, and 11 bases stayed unmatched. CDR1 and CDR2 from the germline V gene are SGDLS and YYNGEE. DNA of the CDR3: TGTGCCAGCAGCGTTTCTCTCCGGGGGGTGGGCAATGAGCAGTTCTTC. Translating gives CASSVSLRGVGNEQFF.

The chain combines TRBV5-6 with TRBJ2-2, with D perhaps matching TRBD1 (5 bases). Trimming removed 0 bases from V and 4 bases from J, with 7 bases in between. CDR1 and CDR2 from the germline V gene are SGHDT and YYEEEE. The CDR3 covers 14 residues. The CDR3 bases are TGTGCCAGCAGCTTGGGGACAACCACCGGGGAGCTGTTTTTT. Its protein product is CASSLGTTTGELFF.

The chain's CDR3 is CATSDPRTSGETQYF. CDR3 in DNA: TGTGCCACCAGTGACCCACGGACTAGCGGGGAGACCCAGTACTTC. The genes are TRBV24-1 and TRBJ2-5, with 11 nucleotides matching TRBD2. The CDR3 has 15 residues. Trimming removed 4 bases from V and 5 bases from J; junction bases left unmatched: 5. Germline CDR1 reads KGHDR; CDR2 reads SFDVKD.

The rearrangement links TRBV6-2 or TRBV6-3 to TRBJ1-5; D uncertain. V shed 6 bases and J shed 1 base, with 13 bases lying between them. CDR1 and CDR2 from the germline V gene are MNHEY and SVGEGT. There are 15 residues in the CDR3. The CDR3 region has the DNA TGTGCCAGCAGCGCTTGGGGAGGGAGCAATCAGCCCCAGCATTTT. It is translated as CASSAWGGSNQPQHF.

The chain recombines TRBV28 with TRBJ1-1; 8 bases fit TRBD1. In germline, CDR1 is MDHEN, CDR2 SYDVKM. V was pared by 3 bases and J by 12 bases, with 9 bases of the junction left unmatched. The CDR3 has 13 amino acids. CDR3 residues: CASSFPRGLFTFF. The CDR3 coding sequence is TGTGCCAGCAGTTTCCCCAGGGGGCTATTCACTTTCTTT.

The chain couples TRBV5-1 to TRBJ2-7; 7 bases map to TRBD1. CDR3 length equals 15 residues. CDR1 is SGHRS, CDR2 YFSETQ, per germline. Trimming cost V 3 bases and J 5 bases; bases outside gene matches: 11. The CDR3 DNA follows: TGCGCCAGCAGCTGGGGGACAGCGAACAGTCACGAGCAGTACTTC. This gives the protein CASSWGTANSHEQYF.